This TCR beta chain derives from a study of T cell repertoires in cytomegalovirus infection. Overall study findings and caveats: CMV-specific TCR beta clonotypes restricted by HLA-C dominated the ex vivo response.

The CDR3 has 15 amino acids. CDR1 and CDR2 from the germline V gene are KGHSH and LQKENI. V was clipped by 6 bases and J by 1 base, with 13 bases between them. TCRdb passed the reads through MiXCR, listing each CDR3 protein once. This table holds around 430,000 distinct CDR3 sequences, 40% to 50% found once. A note on this clonotype: The antigen remains unidentified.

This receptor was identified in a human donor in good health (CMV status not recorded). Some clones in this sample may be carry-over from other donors' samples. J is TRBJ2-1 and V is TRBV18; D uncertain. Sequencing used cultured PBMCs, obtained from culture after CMV antigen stimulation. The CDR3 is CASSLERWSYNEQFF. For the CDR3, the DNA is TGTGCCAGCTCCCTCGAGCGATGGTCCTACAATGAGCAGTTCTTC. The full variable domain, with the rest looked up from reference TRBV18 and TRBJ2-1, is NAGVMQNPRHLVRRRGQEARLRCSPMKGHSHVYWYRQLPEEGLKFMVYLQKENIIDESGMPKERFSAEFPKEGPSILRIQQVVRGDSAAYFCASSLERWSYNEQFFGPGTRLTVL.